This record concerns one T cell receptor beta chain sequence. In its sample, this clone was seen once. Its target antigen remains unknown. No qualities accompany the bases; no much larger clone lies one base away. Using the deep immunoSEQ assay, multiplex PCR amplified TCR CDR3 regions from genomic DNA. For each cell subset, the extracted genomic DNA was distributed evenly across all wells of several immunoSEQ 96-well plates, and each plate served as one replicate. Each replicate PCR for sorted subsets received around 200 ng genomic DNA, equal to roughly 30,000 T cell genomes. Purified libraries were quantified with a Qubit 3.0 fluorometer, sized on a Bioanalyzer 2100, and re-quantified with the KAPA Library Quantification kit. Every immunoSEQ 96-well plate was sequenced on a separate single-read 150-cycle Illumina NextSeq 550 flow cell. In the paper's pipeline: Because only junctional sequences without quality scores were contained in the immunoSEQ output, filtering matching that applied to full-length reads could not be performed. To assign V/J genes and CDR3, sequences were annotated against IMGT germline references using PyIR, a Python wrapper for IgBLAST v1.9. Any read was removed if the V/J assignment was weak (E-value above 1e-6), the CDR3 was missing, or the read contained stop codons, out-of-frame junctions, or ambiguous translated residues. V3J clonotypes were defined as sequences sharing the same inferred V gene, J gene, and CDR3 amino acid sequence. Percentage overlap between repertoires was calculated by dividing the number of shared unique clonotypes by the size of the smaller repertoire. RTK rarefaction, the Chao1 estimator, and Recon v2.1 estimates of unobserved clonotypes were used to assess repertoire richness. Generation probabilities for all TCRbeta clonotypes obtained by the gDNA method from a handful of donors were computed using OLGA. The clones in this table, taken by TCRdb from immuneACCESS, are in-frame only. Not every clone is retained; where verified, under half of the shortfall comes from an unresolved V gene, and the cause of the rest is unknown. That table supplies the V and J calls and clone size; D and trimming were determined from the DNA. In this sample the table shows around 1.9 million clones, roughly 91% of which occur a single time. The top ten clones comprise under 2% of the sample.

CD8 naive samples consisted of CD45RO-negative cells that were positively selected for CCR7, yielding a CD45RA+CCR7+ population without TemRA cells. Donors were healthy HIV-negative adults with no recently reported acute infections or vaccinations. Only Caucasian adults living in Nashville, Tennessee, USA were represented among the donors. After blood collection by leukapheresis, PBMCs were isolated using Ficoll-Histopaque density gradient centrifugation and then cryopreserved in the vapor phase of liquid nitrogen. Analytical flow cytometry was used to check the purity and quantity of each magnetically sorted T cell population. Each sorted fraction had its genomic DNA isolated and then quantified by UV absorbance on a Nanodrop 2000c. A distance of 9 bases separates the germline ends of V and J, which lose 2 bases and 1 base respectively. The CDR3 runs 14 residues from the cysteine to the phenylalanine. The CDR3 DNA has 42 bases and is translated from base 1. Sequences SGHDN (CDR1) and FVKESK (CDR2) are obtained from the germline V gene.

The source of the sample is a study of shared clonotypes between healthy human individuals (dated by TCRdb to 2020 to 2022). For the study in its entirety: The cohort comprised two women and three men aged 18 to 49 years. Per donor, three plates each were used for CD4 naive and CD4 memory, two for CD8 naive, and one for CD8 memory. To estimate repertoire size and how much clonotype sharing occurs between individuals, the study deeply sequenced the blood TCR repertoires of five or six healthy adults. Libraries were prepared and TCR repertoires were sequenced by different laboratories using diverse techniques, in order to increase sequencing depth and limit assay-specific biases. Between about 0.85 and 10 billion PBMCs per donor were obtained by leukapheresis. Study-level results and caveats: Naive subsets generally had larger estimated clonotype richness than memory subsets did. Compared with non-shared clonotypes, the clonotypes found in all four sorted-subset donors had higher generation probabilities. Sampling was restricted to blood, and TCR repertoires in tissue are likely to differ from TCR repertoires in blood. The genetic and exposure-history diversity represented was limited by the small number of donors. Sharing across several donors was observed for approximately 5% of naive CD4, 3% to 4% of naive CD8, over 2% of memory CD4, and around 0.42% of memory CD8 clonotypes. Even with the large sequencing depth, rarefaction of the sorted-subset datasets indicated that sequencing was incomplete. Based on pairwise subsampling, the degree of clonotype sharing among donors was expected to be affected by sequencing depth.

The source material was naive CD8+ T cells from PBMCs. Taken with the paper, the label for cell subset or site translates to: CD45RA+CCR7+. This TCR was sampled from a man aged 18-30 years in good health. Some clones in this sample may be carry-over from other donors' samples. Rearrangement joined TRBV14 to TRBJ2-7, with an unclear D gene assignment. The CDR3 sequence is CASSQSRLSYEQYF. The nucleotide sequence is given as TGTGCCAGCAGCCAAAGTCGACTTTCCTACGAGCAGTACTTC.